The text below deals with one T cell receptor beta chain. The sample originates from a study of blood T cell repertoires in COVID-19. V lost 5 bases to trimming and J lost 9 bases; unmatched junction nucleotides: 8. The CDR3 length is 14 residues. CDR1 and CDR2 from the germline V gene are SGHTA and FQGNSA. Method: immunoSEQ multiplex PCR; TCRdb's copy keeps in-frame clones and lacks some. The sample records a few hundred thousand clones, roughly nine tenths being singletons. The sequence came from a man between 18 and 29 years old with active or convalescent COVID-19. The sequencing sample was made of peripheral blood. V is TRBV7-2 and J is TRBJ2-5; TRBD2 agrees at 11 bases. The CDR3 reads CASSHSGGVEAQYF. The CDR3 DNA reads TGTGCCAGCAGCCATAGCGGGGGGGTCGAGGCCCAGTACTTC.